A selection of T cell receptor beta chains follows, all from one sample in a study of post-analysis software for immune sequencing data. TCRdb processed the PCR reads anew with MiXCR; each CDR3 protein has one entry. The table has 500,000 to 600,000 distinct CDR3 sequences, 40% to 50% seen once. The sequenced sample was blood. The receptor source for this set is a girl aged 10-17 years with multiple sclerosis. Both conserved end residues are part of each CDR3. A D gene is named only where the DNA matches it firmly. Rows give clone size only sometimes, using once, few, many, or a class for an expanded clone.

V	size	J	D	CDR3	DNA
TRBV9	NA	TRBJ1-1	NA	CAGSPPGRYNTEAFF	TGTGCCGGCAGCCCCCCGGGACGCTACAACACTGAAGCTTTCTTT
TRBV19	once	TRBJ2-6	NA	CASSISQPTGANVLTF	TGTGCCAGTAGTATCTCGCAGCCTACTGGGGCCAACGTCCTGACTTTC
TRBV12-3/TRBV12-4	NA	TRBJ2-5	TRBD2	CASRNTGTSGSEQYF	TGTGCCAGTCGGAACACCGGGACTAGCGGGAGTGAGCAGTACTTC
TRBV6-2/TRBV6-3	NA	TRBJ2-3	NA	CASGYRRDTQYF	TGTGCCAGCGGTTACCGACGAGATACGCAGTATTTT
TRBV3-1	NA	TRBJ2-4	TRBD2	CASSHPTGLAAKGTKNIQYF	TGTGCCAGCAGCCACCCAACGGGACTAGCGGCCAAGGGGACCAAAAACATTCAGTACTTC
TRBV12-3/TRBV12-4	NA	TRBJ2-7	NA	CASSLDRKRSNEQYF	TGTGCCAGCAGTTTAGATCGGAAGAGAAGTAACGAGCAGTACTTC
TRBV5-1	NA	TRBJ2-3	TRBD1	CASSRAAGGFQADTQYF	TGCGCCAGCAGCCGAGCGGCAGGGGGCTTCCAGGCAGATACGCAGTATTTT
TRBV12-3/TRBV12-4	NA	TRBJ1-1	NA	CASSFIGSRENTEAFF	TGTGCCAGCAGTTTCATTGGGAGTAGAGAGAACACTGAAGCTTTCTTT
TRBV5-1	NA	TRBJ1-4	NA	CASSPGSRDEKLFF	TGCGCCAGCAGCCCAGGAAGTAGGGATGAAAAACTGTTTTTT
TRBV5-1	NA	TRBJ2-1	NA	CASSPGVGVYNEQFF	TGCGCCAGCAGCCCCGGCGTAGGGGTGTACAATGAGCAGTTCTTC
TRBV12-3/TRBV12-4	NA	TRBJ1-5	NA	CASSRAPNQPQHF	TGTGCCAGCAGCCGCGCGCCCAATCAGCCCCAGCATTTT
TRBV7-6	NA	TRBJ2-5	NA	CASSLGLGRPWETQYF	TGTGCCAGCAGCTTAGGGCTAGGGAGGCCCTGGGAGACCCAGTACTTC
TRBV10-3	NA	TRBJ2-3	TRBD2	CAISGTSGRFTDTQYF	TGTGCCATCAGCGGGACTAGCGGGAGGTTCACAGATACGCAGTATTTT
TRBV6-6	NA	TRBJ2-3	TRBD2	CASSYGLAGSTDTQYF	TGTGCCAGCAGTTACGGCCTAGCGGGAAGCACAGATACGCAGTATTTT
TRBV29-1	NA	TRBJ2-5	TRBD1	CSVRDRGYQETQYF	TGCAGCGTCCGGGACAGGGGGTACCAAGAGACCCAGTACTTC
TRBV4-1	once	TRBJ1-1	TRBD1	CASSQDRGTGGAFF	TGCGCCAGCAGCCAAGACAGGGGGACGGGAGGAGCTTTCTTT
TRBV25-1	few	TRBJ1-2	NA	CASSARLGTAYGYTF	TGTGCCAGCAGTGCCCGTCTGGGGACGGCTTATGGCTACACCTTC
TRBV27	NA	TRBJ1-2	TRBD1	CASRGTGEVYGYTF	TGTGCCAGCAGGGGGACAGGGGAAGTCTATGGCTACACCTTC
TRBV12-3/TRBV12-4	many	TRBJ2-3	TRBD1	CASSIRQGPTQYF	TGTGCCAGTTCGATACGACAGGGCCCTACGCAGTATTTT
TRBV27	once	TRBJ2-3	NA	CASSSAGWRGTDTQYF	TGTGCCAGCAGTTCCGCGGGTTGGCGGGGAACAGATACGCAGTATTTT
TRBV7-9	NA	TRBJ2-1	TRBD2	CASSLIAGGDYNEQFF	TGTGCCAGCAGCTTAATAGCGGGAGGGGACTACAATGAGCAGTTCTTC
TRBV5-1	few	TRBJ1-1	NA	CASSSSSGGNTEAFF	TGCGCCAGCAGCTCCTCCTCGGGGGGGAACACTGAAGCTTTCTTT
TRBV29-1	NA	TRBJ1-4	TRBD1	CSVGGQGSLGEKLFF	TGCAGCGTTGGGGGACAGGGCTCCCTTGGAGAAAAACTGTTTTTT
TRBV10-2	NA	TRBJ1-1	TRBD1	CASSPQGAYTEAFF	TGCGCCAGCAGCCCACAGGGGGCATACACTGAAGCTTTCTTT
TRBV9	few	TRBJ2-1	TRBD2	CASSEPAAGGYNEQFF	TGTGCCAGCAGCGAGCCGGCGGCGGGGGGGTACAATGAGCAGTTCTTC
TRBV4-1	NA	TRBJ1-1	TRBD1	CASSQDPRDRGRRGTEAFF	TGCGCCAGCAGCCAAGATCCCCGTGACAGGGGGCGCCGGGGCACTGAAGCTTTCTTT
TRBV6-6	NA	TRBJ2-7	NA	CASSPANYEQYF	TGTGCCAGCAGCCCAGCCAACTACGAGCAGTACTTC
TRBV3-1	NA	TRBJ1-6	TRBD1	CASSQDKGQQNSPLHF	TGTGCCAGCAGCCAAGATAAGGGACAGCAAAATTCACCCCTCCACTTT
TRBV3-1	NA	TRBJ2-1	TRBD2	CASSQGGLAGANEQFF	TGTGCCAGCAGCCAAGGGGGACTAGCGGGAGCCAATGAGCAGTTCTTC
TRBV5-1	NA	TRBJ1-1	NA	CASSLETMNTEAFF	TGCGCCAGCAGCTTGGAGACAATGAACACTGAAGCTTTCTTT
TRBV29-1	few	TRBJ2-3	NA	CSVEVGRTDTQYF	TGCAGCGTTGAAGTGGGCCGGACAGATACGCAGTATTTT
TRBV4-2	NA	TRBJ2-3	TRBD2	CASSPSTSGGPYTDTQYF	TGTGCCAGCAGCCCCTCGACTAGCGGGGGCCCTTACACAGATACGCAGTATTTT
TRBV12-3/TRBV12-4	NA	TRBJ1-1	NA	CASSLIEGVAFF	TGTGCCAGCAGCCTTATAGAGGGAGTAGCTTTCTTT
TRBV2	NA	TRBJ2-1	TRBD2	CASSPGTSGTNEQFF	TGTGCCAGCAGTCCCGGGACTAGCGGAACCAATGAGCAGTTCTTC
TRBV6-5	NA	TRBJ2-3	TRBD2	CASRWTSGSTDTQYF	TGTGCCAGCAGATGGACTAGCGGAAGCACAGATACGCAGTATTTT
TRBV7-9	NA	TRBJ2-7	TRBD1	CASSLAGQGAHNRAYEQYF	TGTGCCAGCAGCTTAGCCGGACAGGGGGCACATAATAGGGCCTACGAGCAGTACTTC
TRBV9	NA	TRBJ2-3	TRBD1	CASSVIGGWTDTQYF	TGTGCCAGCAGCGTGATAGGGGGCTGGACAGATACGCAGTATTTT
TRBV11-2	few	TRBJ2-5	TRBD2	CASSLTSGSGTQYF	TGTGCCAGCAGCTTGACTAGCGGGAGCGGGACCCAGTACTTC
TRBV15	NA	TRBJ1-1	TRBD1	CATSTTGGRDVANTEAFF	TGTGCCACCAGCACTACAGGGGGGAGAGATGTAGCGAACACTGAAGCTTTCTTT
TRBV11-2	few	TRBJ2-4	NA	CASSLLTGADIQYF	TGTGCCAGCAGCCTTTTGACGGGGGCGGACATTCAGTACTTC
TRBV20-1	NA	TRBJ1-2	TRBD1	CSANTGGDYGYTF	TGCAGTGCTAACACAGGGGGAGACTATGGCTACACCTTC
TRBV2	NA	TRBJ2-1	TRBD2	CASSLIFRLAGAYNEQFF	TGTGCCAGCAGCCTAATCTTCCGACTAGCGGGAGCCTACAATGAGCAGTTCTTC
TRBV29-1	NA	TRBJ2-3	NA	CSVDGHAHTDTQYF	TGCAGCGTTGATGGACACGCACACACAGATACGCAGTATTTT
TRBV12-3/TRBV12-4	NA	TRBJ2-5	TRBD2	CASSPGVAGGLRSLEETQYF	TGTGCCAGCAGTCCCGGAGTGGCGGGAGGGCTGAGAAGTCTTGAGGAGACCCAGTACTTC
TRBV5-6	NA	TRBJ2-1	TRBD2	CASSPQGLAGHNEQFF	TGTGCCAGCAGCCCCCAGGGACTAGCGGGGCACAATGAGCAGTTCTTC
TRBV5-1	NA	TRBJ1-4	NA	CASSLEWANEKLFF	TGCGCCAGCAGCTTGGAATGGGCTAATGAAAAACTGTTTTTT
TRBV6-6	NA	TRBJ2-7	NA	CASILSDRRSYEQYF	TGTGCCAGCATTTTGTCGGACCGGCGCTCCTACGAGCAGTACTTC
TRBV12-3/TRBV12-4	few	TRBJ1-2	NA	CASSTRVGGYTF	TGTGCCAGCAGTACCCGAGTGGGGGGCTACACCTTC
TRBV20-1	few	TRBJ2-1	NA	CSARDGGTDEEQFF	TGCAGTGCTAGAGATGGCGGGACAGACGAGGAGCAGTTCTTC
TRBV12-3/TRBV12-4	few	TRBJ2-5	TRBD2	CASSLNQAGVETQYF	TGTGCCAGCAGCTTAAATCAAGCGGGAGTGGAGACCCAGTACTTC
TRBV7-9	few	TRBJ2-1	NA	CASSFAGPNEQFF	TGTGCCAGCAGCTTTGCTGGCCCCAATGAGCAGTTCTTC
TRBV12-3/TRBV12-4	NA	TRBJ2-1	NA	CASTLGGGAPNNEQFF	TGTGCCAGCACCCTAGGGGGCGGGGCACCCAACAATGAGCAGTTCTTC